Listed here is a single T cell receptor (beta chain). A second PCR, run for about 7 to 12 cycles, used a sample-barcoded 5' primer plus a J-beta primer mix. One entry per CDR3 protein, called by TCRdb with MiXCR from the 5' RACE reads. The sample has about 760,000 distinct CDR3 sequences, roughly 50% seen once. This entry is derived from a study of blood T cells in healthy people across ages. Germline V gene data show CDR1 as SEHNR and CDR2 as FQNEAQ (reference sequence). Trimming took 5 bases from V and 4 from J, leaving 10 bases between them. This CDR3 has 13 amino acids. Collection of ten milliliters of peripheral blood was performed for each donor.

The specimen sequenced was blood. The clonotype comes from a middle-aged man in good health. V usage is TRBV7-9 and J usage is TRBJ2-3; TRBD2 might be the D (5 bases). This CDR3 reads CASSIQEADTQYF. The CDR3 DNA is TGTGCCAGCAGCATCCAGGAGGCAGATACGCAGTATTTT.